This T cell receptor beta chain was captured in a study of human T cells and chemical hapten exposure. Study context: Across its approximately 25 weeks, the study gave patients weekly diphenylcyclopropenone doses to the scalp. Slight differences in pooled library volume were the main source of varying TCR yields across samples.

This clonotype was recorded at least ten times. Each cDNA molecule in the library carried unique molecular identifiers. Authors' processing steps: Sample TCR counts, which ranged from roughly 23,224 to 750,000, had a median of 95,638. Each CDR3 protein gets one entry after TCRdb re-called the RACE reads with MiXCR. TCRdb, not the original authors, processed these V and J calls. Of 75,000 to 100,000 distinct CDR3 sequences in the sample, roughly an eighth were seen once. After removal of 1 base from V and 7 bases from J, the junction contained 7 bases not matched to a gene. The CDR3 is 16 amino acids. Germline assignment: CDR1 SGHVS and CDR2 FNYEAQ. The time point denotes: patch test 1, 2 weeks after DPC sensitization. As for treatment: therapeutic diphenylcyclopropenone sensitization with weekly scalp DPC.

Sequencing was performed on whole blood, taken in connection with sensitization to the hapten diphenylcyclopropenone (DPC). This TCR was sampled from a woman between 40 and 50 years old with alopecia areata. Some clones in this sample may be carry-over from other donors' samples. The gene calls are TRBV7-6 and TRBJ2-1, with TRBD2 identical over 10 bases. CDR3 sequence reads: CASSLEASGRGNEQFF. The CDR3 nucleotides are TGTGCCAGCAGCTTAGAGGCTAGCGGGAGAGGAAATGAGCAGTTCTTC.